These T cell receptor beta chains were read from a single sample in a study of monozygotic twins with inflammatory bowel disease. TCRdb re-called the 5' RACE reads; one entry per CDR3 protein, DNA not given. The listing records under 350,000 distinct CDR3 sequences. Input material: blood. These receptors were taken from a human donor with ulcerative colitis or Crohn's disease, or a healthy co-twin of an affected twin (not recorded which). The CDR3 runs from the conserved cysteine through the conserved F or W.

CASSTRDRVAGNTIYF TRBJ1-3 TRBV7-7
CASSSGQATQPQHF TRBJ1-5 TRBV5-6
CASSSTTSGRQETQYF TRBJ2-5 TRBV6-5
CATQERGYNEQFF TRBJ2-1 TRBV28
CASSPQSTGNNQPQHF TRBJ1-5 TRBV7-9
CASSSLAGVTGELFF TRBJ2-2 TRBV6-2/TRBV6-3
CSVGGQQETQYF TRBJ2-5 TRBV29-1
CASSQGGVPYEQYF TRBJ2-7 TRBV18
CASSMSSLAKNIQYF TRBJ2-4 TRBV19
CSAAAPGGREKQFF TRBJ2-1 TRBV20-1
CASSPSDRDLFF TRBJ1-4 TRBV3-1
CASSLARGKADTQYF TRBJ2-3 TRBV12-3/TRBV12-4
CASSLLVAYNEQFF TRBJ2-1 TRBV7-8